The rows below give T cell receptor beta chains drawn from one sample of a study of PD-1 blockade in classical Hodgkin lymphoma. Sequenced by immunoSEQ multiplex PCR; TCRdb stores in-frame clones only, minus some. The repertoire holds tens of thousands of clones, with approximately 90% as singletons. Input material: CD8+ T cells from blood. Every receptor here comes from a human donor with classical Hodgkin lymphoma. Each CDR3 is given without its conserved first and last residue. A clone size is listed for some rows: how often the clone was seen (once, few, many), or a class if it is expanded.

j_gene,abundance,v_gene,CDR3aa
TRBJ1-4,-,TRBV11-2,ASSLAYSTNEKLF
TRBJ1-2,-,TRBV5-1,ASSAGQGGTYYGYT
TRBJ2-5,medium-sized,TRBV5-1,ASSLRGGVRSETQY
TRBJ2-3,-,TRBV19,ASSPPGRAYTDTQY
TRBJ1-2,-,TRBV28,ASSMTVGVYGYT
TRBJ2-2,-,TRBV13,ASSLGDGNTGELF
TRBJ1-1,few,TRBV4-1,ASSQDAPILNTEAF
TRBJ2-7,-,TRBV28,ASSSRGPSYEQY
TRBJ2-7,-,TRBV6-5,ASGGIGASSYEQY
TRBJ2-5,-,TRBV9,ASSVAIGLAQETQY
TRBJ1-5,few,TRBV7-9,ASSLRLGKPQH
TRBJ2-2,-,TRBV19,ASKWSGVGGELF
TRBJ2-7,-,TRBV6-1,ASSEIPYEQY
TRBJ1-2,-,TRBV19,AISTGTNYGYT
TRBJ1-5,-,TRBV5-5,ASSLYAGVAQPQH
TRBJ2-6,medium-sized,TRBV30,AWSELGTSGANVLT
TRBJ2-7,few,TRBV27,ASKPRQGFSYEQY
TRBJ2-5,-,TRBV4-2,ASSQVKSGGAEQETQY
TRBJ1-5,-,TRBV23-1,ASSQDPSGSNQPQH
TRBJ2-2,-,TRBV5-4,ASNHGISGELF
TRBJ2-7,once,TRBV9,ASSASGSPQGQY
TRBJ2-1,-,TRBV11-3,ASSLWANEQF
TRBJ1-6,few,TRBV14,ASSQEGDRGIYNSPLH
TRBJ2-3,-,TRBV5-1,ASSLTYSTDTQY
TRBJ2-7,-,TRBV27,ASSLGQRGGAYEQY
TRBJ2-1,few,TRBV19,ASSMGWALGEQF
TRBJ1-1,-,TRBV25-1,ASSPGGYTEAF
TRBJ2-3,-,TRBV5-1,ASALSSGGGADTQY
TRBJ1-6,-,TRBV21-1,ASSKGVGSPLH
TRBJ2-7,-,TRBV6-6,ASSYREGYEQY
TRBJ2-1,once,TRBV19,ASSPKASDYNEQF
TRBJ1-5,-,TRBV19,ASSMRGGWQPQH
TRBJ1-1,-,TRBV28,ASSLTYGTGNTEAF
TRBJ2-1,-,TRBV30,AWTQGGIEQF
TRBJ2-7,once,TRBV28,ASSGQGPYEQY
TRBJ2-5,-,TRBV6-1,ASSELRVQGRGETQY
TRBJ1-6,once,TRBV19,ASKTGEGSPLH
TRBJ2-7,-,TRBV5-6,ASSLGVGPYEQY
TRBJ1-2,-,TRBV5-1,ASSFSQAEEGCT
TRBJ2-5,once,TRBV9,ASSSFTGPGETQY
TRBJ2-2,-,TRBV7-8,ASSLGLGGVIGELF
TRBJ1-4,-,TRBV5-4,ASSSDRGLGEKLF
TRBJ2-6,once,TRBV13,ASRGWADYSGANVLT
TRBJ1-1,-,TRBV27,ASSPLGGLNEAF
TRBJ2-6,-,TRBV11-2,ASSQFPDRAGANVLT
TRBJ1-1,-,TRBV19,ASSIARGESEAF
TRBJ1-1,-,TRBV7-6,ASSWGGSDEAF
TRBJ2-3,few,TRBV11-2,ASGLAGGDTQY
TRBJ2-1,-,TRBV11-3,ASSNPGEYNEQF
TRBJ1-1,few,TRBV5-6,ASSLFGGTEAF
TRBJ1-2,-,TRBV28,ASSLQGQRIDYGYT
TRBJ1-2,-,TRBV15,ATSNLWAVAGGSSYGYT
TRBJ2-5,-,TRBV28,ASSLRGTQETQY